This T cell receptor (beta chain) originates from a study of cytomegalovirus exposure and HLA in healthy donors. The PCR employed 60 Vbeta primers together with 13 Jbeta primers. Data came from immunoSEQ multiplex PCR; TCRdb stores just in-frame clones and leaves some out. The sample yields 150,000 to 160,000 clones, about 76% seen once. The study, taken as a whole, reports: Most TCR sequences were uncommon, yet certain public TCRs appeared in many donors. An assumption of roughly uniform sequencing depth across donors underlay the presence/absence analyses.

As for this clone: What it binds is unknown.

This CDR3 contains 16 residues. From germline, CDR1 is MNHEY and CDR2 SMNVEV (reference sequence). V shed 1 base and J shed 1 base, with 13 bases lying between them. This receptor was identified in a man aged 25-45 years in good health and CMV-seropositive. The chain links TRBV27 to TRBJ1-1, with unresolved D. What was sequenced was PBMCs. The CDR3 loop is CASSLLLRTANTEAFF. The CDR3 DNA is TGTGCCAGCAGTTTATTGCTACGGACTGCGAACACTGAAGCTTTCTTT.